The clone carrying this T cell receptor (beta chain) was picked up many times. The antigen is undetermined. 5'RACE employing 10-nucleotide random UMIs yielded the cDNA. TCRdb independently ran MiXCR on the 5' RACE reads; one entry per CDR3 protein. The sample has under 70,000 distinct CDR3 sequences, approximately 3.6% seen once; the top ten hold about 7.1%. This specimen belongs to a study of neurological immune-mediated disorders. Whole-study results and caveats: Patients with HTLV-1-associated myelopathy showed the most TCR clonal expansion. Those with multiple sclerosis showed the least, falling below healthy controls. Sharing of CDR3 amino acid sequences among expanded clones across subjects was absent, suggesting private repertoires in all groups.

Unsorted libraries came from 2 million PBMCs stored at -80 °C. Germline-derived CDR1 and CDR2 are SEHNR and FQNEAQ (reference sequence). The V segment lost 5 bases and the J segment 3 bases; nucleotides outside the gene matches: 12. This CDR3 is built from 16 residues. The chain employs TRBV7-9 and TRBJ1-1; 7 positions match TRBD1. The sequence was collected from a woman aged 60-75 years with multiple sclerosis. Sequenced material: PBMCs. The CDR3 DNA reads TGTGCCAGCAGCCCCAGGGACAGTCCTACGTACACTGAAGCTTTCTTT. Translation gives CASSPRDSPTYTEAFF.